Reported below is one T cell receptor (beta chain). TCRdb independently ran MiXCR on the RT-PCR reads; one entry per CDR3 protein. Of hundreds of thousands of distinct CDR3 sequences detected, around 15% appear once; the ten largest clones hold 7.2%. This entry belongs to a study of patients and donors after allogeneic stem cell transplantation. The germline V gene has CDR1 GTSNPN and CDR2 SVGIG (reference sequence). Trimming removed 2 bases from V and 4 bases from J, with 11 bases in between. This CDR3 has 13 residues. Sequences were obtained from blood, either unsorted or a sorted T cell fraction (not recorded which). This sequence was found in a human donor who was either an allogeneic HSCT recipient or a stem cell or donor lymphocyte infusion donor (not recorded which). It is not recorded whose cells these are; they may come from a transplant donor. The rearrangement joins TRBV30 to TRBJ2-5; perhaps D is TRBD1 or TRBD2 (5 bases each). The CDR3 protein is CAWSIGTRETQYF. CDR3 bases: TGTGCCTGGAGTATAGGGACGCGAGAGACCCAGTACTTC.